The 19 T cell receptor beta chains reported below all come from one sample, sequenced in a study of spatial heterogeneity in lung cancer. MiXCR, applied by TCRdb to the 5' RACE reads, yields one record per CDR3 protein. The top ten hold roughly 6.2% of the sample, which has 89,000 or so distinct CDR3 sequences, about 20% seen once. Sample time point: sample taken at primary tumor resection. Researchers sequenced whole RNA taken from tumor, nontumor lung or frozen PBMC without sorting. The sample here was PBMCs, taken at surgery. The source is a male donor with early-stage non-small cell lung cancer.

V usage is TRBV7-9 and J usage is TRBJ2-1, with 11 bases aligning to TRBD1. This CDR3 has 16 residues. Germline CDR1 SEHNR, CDR2 FQNEAQ (reference sequence). The V segment lost 5 bases and the J segment 6 bases; nucleotides outside the gene matches: 9. CDR3 protein: CASSGLGQGAGNEQFF. In nucleotides, the CDR3 is TGTGCCAGCAGCGGCCTCGGACAGGGGGCTGGCAATGAGCAGTTCTTC.

The chain recombines TRBV7-9 with TRBJ1-1, with 8 bases matching TRBD1. The germline V gene has CDR1 SEHNR and CDR2 FQNEAQ (reference sequence). This CDR3 contains 14 residues. The V and J ends lost 5 bases and 6 bases, in that order; junction bases with no gene match: 8. The CDR3 nucleotides read TGTGCCAGCAGCCGTCAGGGGGCCTCTGCTGAAGCTTTCTTT. Protein: CASSRQGASAEAFF.

This clonotype was recorded a few times. This rearrangement joins TRBV5-4 to TRBJ1-5; D is possibly TRBD1 (5 bases). CDR1 and CDR2 from the germline V gene are SGHNT and YYREEE (reference sequence). The CDR3 loop spans 15 amino acids. The V end was cut by 4 bases, the J end by 4 bases, with 15 bases between. CDR3 DNA sequence: TGTGCCAGCAGCCCGGGAGGGGATTCAAATCAGCCCCAGCATTTT. Translation gives CASSPGGDSNQPQHF.

This clonotype was picked up a small number of times. The chain has TRBV5-1 and TRBJ2-3, with D uncertain. The germline V gene encodes CDR1 SGHRS and CDR2 YFSETQ. The CDR3 contains 12 residues. The germline V and J ends were trimmed by 2 bases and 4 bases, with 5 bases remaining between them. The CDR3 loop reads CASSFNADTQYF. The CDR3 nucleotides are TGCGCCAGCAGCTTTAATGCAGATACGCAGTATTTT.

V and J are TRBV23-1 and TRBJ1-5; the match to TRBD1 covers 10 bases. TRBV23-1 falls under the ORF class, with uncertain function. V lost 4 bases to trimming and J lost 0 bases; unmatched junction nucleotides: 6. The CDR3 contains 17 residues. In nucleotides, the CDR3 is TGCGCCAGCAGTCTGACAGGGGGCCCCAATAGCAATCAGCCCCAGCATTTT. Amino acids: CASSLTGGPNSNQPQHF.

This clonotype showed up just once. This chain joins TRBV7-9 and TRBJ2-1; weak D call: TRBD1 (5 bases). The CDR3 is made up of 15 amino acids. V was pared by 0 bases and J by 10 bases, with 16 bases between. The germline CDR1 and CDR2 sequences are SEHNR and FQNEAQ (reference sequence). CDR3 coding DNA: TGTGCCAGCAGCTTAGCCGCAGGGTTAGGAGACGAGCAGTTCTTC. Translated: CASSLAAGLGDEQFF.

The chain uses TRBV28 and TRBJ2-1; 9 nucleotides agree with TRBD1. The CDR3 runs to 16 residues. J was trimmed by 10 bases and V by 6 bases; bases with no gene match: 16. In germline, CDR1 is MDHEN, CDR2 SYDVKM. CDR3 DNA: TGTGCCAGCAGCCTAACCTGGGACAGGGATATGGGCGAGCAGTTCTTC. Translation gives CASSLTWDRDMGEQFF.

This clonotype was recorded a few times. The gene calls are TRBV7-9 and TRBJ2-7, with a possible D match to TRBD1 (6 bases). The CDR3 has 13 amino acids. Germline V gene lookup returns CDR1 SEHNR and CDR2 FQNEAQ (reference sequence). Trimming pared 1 base from V and 3 bases from J, leaving 7 bases between. CDR3 sequence (DNA): TGTGCCAGCAGCTTAGGAGGGGGCTACGAGCAGTACTTC. The encoded protein is CASSLGGGYEQYF. Complete variable domain (other parts from reference TRBV7-9 and TRBJ2-7): DTGVSQNPRHKITKRGQNVTFRCDPISEHNRLYWYRQTLGQGPEFLTYFQNEAQLEKSRLLSDRFSAERPKGSFSTLEIQRTEQGDSAMYLCASSLGGGYEQYFGPGTRLTVT.

This clonotype was observed a handful of times. CDR3: CASSMWTGSSTDTQYF. The CDR3 DNA reads as TGTGCCAGTAGTATGTGGACAGGGAGTAGCACAGATACGCAGTATTTT. The V call is TRBV19, the J call TRBJ2-3; 8 positions agree with TRBD1. The CDR3 has 16 amino acids. Losses at the gene ends were 3 bases for V and 0 bases for J; bases not matched to a gene: 5. The germline V gene has CDR1 LNHDA and CDR2 SQIVND (reference sequence).

In its sample, this clonotype was seen many times. This chain uses TRBV4-3 with TRBJ2-7; 14 positions match TRBD2. The CDR3 consists of 15 residues. The germline V gene has CDR1 LGHNA and CDR2 YSLEER. Trimming cost V 4 bases and J 6 bases; bases outside gene matches: 5. The CDR3, as DNA: TGCGCCAGCAGCCTTCGGACTAGCGGGGGGTTCGAGCAGTACTTC. This codes for CASSLRTSGGFEQYF.

The chain couples TRBV20-1 to TRBJ1-2; D perhaps matches TRBD1 (6 bases). This CDR3 has 14 residues. The germline gives CDR1 DFQATT, CDR2 SNEGSKA (reference sequence). V was cut by 5 bases and J by 4 bases, with 17 bases left in between. CDR3 protein: CSAPGGHASYGYTF. The CDR3 DNA follows: TGCAGTGCTCCCGGGGGCCACGCGAGCTATGGCTACACCTTC.

This clonotype occurred a few times. The chain links TRBV9 to TRBJ2-3; TRBD2 agrees at 9 bases. Germline values: CDR1 SGDLS, CDR2 YYNGEE. The ends lost 2 bases at V and 0 bases at J; junction bases unmatched: 1. The CDR3 sequence is 15 residues long. DNA for the CDR3: TGTGCCAGCAGCGTGCTAGCGGGAAGCACAGATACGCAGTATTTT. Amino acids: CASSVLAGSTDTQYF.

This clonotype has only a few counts. The V and J genes are TRBV18 and TRBJ2-1; D not certain. The CDR3 runs to 15 residues. The germline V and J ends were trimmed by 3 bases and 5 bases, with 14 bases remaining between them. Germline CDR1 is KGHSH and CDR2 is LQKENI. The CDR3 sequence: CASSPFPSGDNEQFF. CDR3 DNA: TGTGCCAGCTCACCTTTCCCTTCAGGTGACAATGAGCAGTTCTTC.

The gene calls are TRBV20-1 and TRBJ2-1; 10 positions match TRBD2. The CDR3 is 16 residues long. Germline-derived CDR1 and CDR2 are DFQATT and SNEGSKA (reference sequence). V trimming: 5 bases; J trimming: 7 bases; junction bases outside the gene matches: 14. As DNA, the CDR3 is TGCAGTGCTCACCCCCCCCGAAGGACTAGCGGTAATGAGCAGTTCTTC. Its translation: CSAHPPRRTSGNEQFF.

There are a few counts of this clonotype. V gene TRBV5-1 combines with J gene TRBJ2-7, with 7 bases matching TRBD1. The ends lost 4 bases at V and 0 bases at J; junction bases unmatched: 13. Germline CDR1 is SGHRS and CDR2 is YFSETQ. The CDR3 extends over 17 amino acids. The chain's CDR3 is CASSPDRTGLSSYEQYF. CDR3 in DNA: TGCGCCAGCAGCCCAGATCGGACAGGCCTTAGCTCCTACGAGCAGTACTTC.

This clonotype occurred a few times. The chain couples TRBV11-1 to TRBJ2-1; the match to TRBD2 covers 7 bases. Losses at the gene ends were 6 bases for V and 6 bases for J; bases not matched to a gene: 8. There are 14 residues in the CDR3. Germline V CDR1 and CDR2: SGHAT, FQDESV (reference sequence). CDR3 DNA: TGTGCCAGCAGATCGGGGGGATTCGGCAATGAGCAGTTCTTC. It encodes CASRSGGFGNEQFF.

This clonotype was seen a handful of times. The V call is TRBV6-5, the J call TRBJ1-6, with D uncertain. This CDR3 spans 14 amino acids. V gave up 7 bases and J gave up 6 bases, with 13 bases separating them. CDR1 is MNHEY and CDR2 is SVGAGI in the germline V gene. The CDR3 reads CASTAREPNSPLHF. In nucleotides, the CDR3 is TGTGCCAGCACCGCCCGGGAGCCTAATTCACCCCTCCACTTT.

The table lists this clonotype with many counts. This chain links TRBV27 with TRBJ2-1, with D perhaps TRBD1 or TRBD2 (6 bases each). This CDR3 contains 14 residues. The germline V gene has CDR1 MNHEY and CDR2 SMNVEV (reference sequence). The V end was cut by 7 bases, the J end by 1 base, with 11 bases between. This CDR3 is CASKGDLSYNEQFF. The CDR3 DNA reads as TGTGCCAGCAAGGGGGACTTGTCCTACAATGAGCAGTTCTTC.

The rearrangement links TRBV4-3 to TRBJ2-5; 8 bases map to TRBD2. The CDR3 extends over 17 amino acids. Germline V CDR1 and CDR2: LGHNA, YSLEER. Trimming cost V 4 bases and J 5 bases; bases outside gene matches: 15. The CDR3 reads CASSRELAVGPGETQYF. The CDR3 DNA reads TGCGCCAGCAGCCGAGAACTAGCGGTTGGTCCTGGGGAGACCCAGTACTTC.